These 8 T cell receptor beta chains came from one sample sequenced in a study of T cells after posttransplantation cyclophosphamide. Busulfan-fludarabine conditioning, marrow transplant, and cyclophosphamide on days +3 and +4 were administered. Method: immunoSEQ multiplex PCR; TCRdb's copy keeps in-frame clones and lacks some. The repertoire has thousands of clones, 65% to 90% of them found once; the top ten carry 15% to 20%. This specimen was CD4+ T cells sorted from blood, taken around 1,100 days after allogeneic stem cell transplant with posttransplant cyclophosphamide. Receptors originate from a female patient between 40 and 50 years old who received an allogeneic stem cell transplant from a related donor, was CMV-positive, and had no GVHD. Some T cells may trace back to the graft donor.

This rearrangement joins TRBV19 to TRBJ2-5, with 11 bases that match TRBD1. Germline V CDR1 and CDR2: LNHDA, SQIVND (reference sequence). The CDR3 is made up of 15 amino acids. Losses at the gene ends were 5 bases for V and 5 bases for J; bases not matched to a gene: 7. The CDR3, as DNA: TGTGCCAGTAGTCTTCGGACAGGGGGCGTGGAGACCCAGTACTTC. Protein: CASSLRTGGVETQYF.

The rearrangement uses TRBV11-1 and TRBJ2-1; maybe TRBD2 (6 bases). V shed 0 bases and J shed 8 bases, with 11 bases lying between them. The CDR3 is 14 residues long. Germline CDR1 and CDR2: SGHAT and FQDESV (reference sequence). The CDR3 loop is CASSLASAGHEQFF. CDR3 DNA: TGTGCCAGCAGCTTAGCTTCTGCGGGACATGAGCAGTTCTTC. Based on the CDR3 plus reference TRBV11-1 and TRBJ2-1, the full variable domain is EAEVAQSPRYKITEKSQAVAFWCDPISGHATLYWYRQILGQGPELLVQFQDESVVDDSQLPKDRFSAERLKGVDSTLKIQPAELGDSAMYLCASSLASAGHEQFFGPGTRLTVL.

This clone occurred a few times. V gene TRBV29-1 combines with J gene TRBJ1-1; D call uncertain. The CDR3 sequence is 11 residues long. In germline, CDR1 is SQVTM, CDR2 ANQGSEA. The CDR3, as DNA: TGCACCGGCGGGGATGGCACTGAAGCTTTCTTT. It specifies CTGGDGTEAFF. The variable domain in full, completed from reference TRBV29-1 and TRBJ1-1, reads SAVISQKPSRDICQRGTSLTIQCQVDSQVTMMFWYRQQPGQSLTLIATANQGSEATYESGFVIDKFPISRPNLTFSTLTVSNMSPEDSSIYLCTGGDGTEAFFGQGTRLTVV.

This chain joins TRBV7-2 and TRBJ1-1; the D gene is possibly TRBD1 (5 bases). The V end lost 1 base, the J end lost 2 bases, and 8 bases lay between the germline ends. The CDR3 is 14 amino acids. Germline values: CDR1 SGHTA, CDR2 FQGNSA. The CDR3 is CASSLGRGNTEAFF. DNA for the CDR3: TGTGCCAGCAGCTTAGGTAGGGGAAACACTGAAGCTTTCTTT.

The gene calls are TRBV7-2 and TRBJ1-5; 8 nucleotides agree with TRBD1. J was trimmed by 9 bases and V by 6 bases; bases with no gene match: 13. Germline V lookup: CDR1 SGHTA, CDR2 FQGNSA. The CDR3 is 15 amino acids. The CDR3 DNA reads TGTGCCAGCAGTTTTACCGGGACAGGCGGTGGGCCCCAGCATTTT. This encodes CASSFTGTGGGPQHF.

V and J are TRBV28 and TRBJ1-1; no definite D call. The ends were cut back, 1 base at V and 6 bases at J, with 12 bases in the middle. Germline V gives CDR1 MDHEN, CDR2 SYDVKM. There are 14 residues in the CDR3. CDR3 region: CASSLYGEVAEAFF. The CDR3 region has the DNA TGTGCCAGCAGTTTATATGGGGAGGTGGCTGAAGCTTTCTTT.

The chain joins TRBV27 to TRBJ1-5; D unclear. The V gene's germline CDR1 is MNHEY and CDR2 SMNVEV (reference sequence). Trimming took 5 bases from V and 5 from J, leaving 10 bases between them. The CDR3 loop spans 13 amino acids. The CDR3 region is CASSVNSYQPQHF. As DNA, the CDR3 is TGTGCCAGCAGTGTAAACTCGTATCAGCCCCAGCATTTT.

V usage is TRBV2 and J usage is TRBJ2-5; D is uncertain. CDR1 is SNHLY and CDR2 is FYNNEI in the germline V gene. The CDR3 is made up of 11 amino acids. The V end lost 6 bases, the J end lost 5 bases, and 7 bases lay between the germline ends. CDR3 amino acids: CASRAGETQYF. As DNA, the CDR3 is TGTGCCAGCAGGGCCGGGGAGACCCAGTACTTC.